The 29 T cell receptor beta chains listed next were all sequenced from one sample in a study of blood T cells in healthy people across ages (dated by TCRdb to the mid-2010s). Libraries were built with 5' RACE. For sequencing, an Illumina HiSeq 2500 was employed. The second PCR ran for roughly 7 to 11 cycles and used a J-beta primer mix along with a sample-barcoded 5' primer. The public reads were run again by TCRdb, first through fastp at Q25 and then through MiXCR, and only productive beta chains were kept. Every distinct CDR3 protein forms one entry, paired with its most common genes and DNA. The sample table holds hundreds of thousands of distinct CDR3 sequences, of which about half were seen once. The leading ten clones occupy around a third of the sample. The sequenced material came from blood. The receptors derive from a woman in her sixties or seventies in good health.

This clonotype was picked up a small number of times. Its ends do not fully match the called genes, so a read error is possible. The rearrangement uses TRBV11-2 and TRBJ2-3; TRBD1 aligns across 10 bases. Germline V gene data show CDR1 as SGHAT and CDR2 as FQNNGV. The CDR3 covers 15 residues. The CDR3 DNA reads as TGTGCCAGCAGCCTAGACAGGGGGCAGGGAGATACGCAGTATTTT. Its translation: CASSLDRGQGDTQYF.

This clonotype has more than one count but fewer than ten. The DNA of the CDR3 is TGCGCCAGCAGCCCAGGTGGGACTAGCTCCTACAATGAGCAGTTCTTC. Translation: CASSPGGTSSYNEQFF. V and J are TRBV4-3 and TRBJ2-1; 8 nucleotides align to TRBD2. V lost 4 bases, J lost 0 bases, and 5 bases stayed unmatched. This CDR3 has 16 amino acids. CDR1 is LGHNA, CDR2 YSLEER, per germline.

The chain links TRBV6-2 or TRBV6-3 to TRBJ2-3, with TRBD2 matching over 12 bases. Germline V CDR1 and CDR2: MNHEY, SVGEGT. The CDR3 is made up of 17 amino acids. V shed 2 bases, J shed 3 bases, and the junction held 6 bases outside the gene matches. CDR3 nucleotides: TGTGCCAGCAGTTACACCTTGACTAGCGGGAGTACAGATACGCAGTATTTT. Its protein is CASSYTLTSGSTDTQYF.

The chain joins TRBV5-4 to TRBJ2-7; TRBD1 matches 10 bases. With 2 bases clipped from V and 6 bases from J, the junction kept 2 bases outside the gene matches. CDR3 length: 13 residues. Germline loops: CDR1 SGHNT, CDR2 YYREEE (reference sequence). CDR3 loop: CASSFGTGAEQYF. The CDR3 bases are TGTGCCAGCAGCTTCGGGACAGGGGCCGAGCAGTACTTC.

This clonotype has more than one count but fewer than ten. This sequence joins TRBV29-1 and TRBJ2-5, with D possibly matching TRBD1 (6 bases). Trimming stripped 6 bases from V and 5 bases from J, with 16 bases between. The CDR3 contains 13 residues. The V gene's germline CDR1 is SQVTM and CDR2 ANQGSEA. The CDR3 sequence: CSVHPGAGETQYF. The CDR3 DNA reads TGCAGCGTACACCCAGGGGCCGGGGAGACCCAGTACTTC.

This clonotype has only a few counts. The V and J genes are TRBV28 and TRBJ2-7; 7 nucleotides line up with TRBD1. Per germline, CDR1 MDHEN and CDR2 SYDVKM. The junction had 17 bases not matched to a gene; V was cut back by 4 bases and J by 2 bases. CDR3 length: 18 amino acids. Here the CDR3 reads CASSSPGTEVLGAYEQYF. The CDR3 region has the DNA TGTGCCAGCAGTTCCCCCGGGACAGAAGTTCTGGGGGCCTACGAGCAGTACTTC.

CDR3 nucleotide sequence: TGCAGTGTTGGGCGAGAGGGTGGCTCCTACGAGCAGTACTTC. It encodes CSVGREGGSYEQYF. The rearrangement links TRBV20-1 to TRBJ2-7; a weak D match, TRBD2 (5 bases). Per the germline V gene, CDR1 is DFQATT and CDR2 is SNEGSKA (reference sequence). CDR3 length: 14 residues. V was cut by 7 bases and J by 0 bases, with 16 bases left in between.

V usage is TRBV12-3 or TRBV12-4 and J usage is TRBJ2-2, with TRBD2 as a possible D gene (5 bases). There are 15 residues in the CDR3. V lost 3 bases and J 5 bases, leaving 13 bases between the germline ends. DNA of the CDR3: TGTGCCAGCAGTTTTGGGAGCGGACTTACCGGGGAGCTGTTTTTT. Protein sequence: CASSFGSGLTGELFF.

In this sample, this clonotype turned up a few times. The chain links TRBV5-1 to TRBJ2-6, with D unresolved. The CDR3 runs to 17 residues. Germline loops: CDR1 SGHRS, CDR2 YFSETQ. Trimming cost V 6 bases and J 0 bases, with 16 bases left between them. The chain's CDR3 is CASTLLGGRSGANVLTF. In DNA, the CDR3 is TGCGCCAGCACCCTTCTAGGCGGACGCTCTGGGGCCAACGTCCTGACTTTC.

Turning to this clonotype: The junction departs from germline at one end; a sequencing error may be responsible. The chain uses TRBV25-1 and TRBJ2-1; D is undetermined. Germline CDR1 is MGHDK and CDR2 is SYGVNS. This CDR3 spans 11 amino acids. Here the CDR3 reads CASSEVNVQFF. In DNA form, the CDR3 reads TGTGCCAGCAGTGAGGTCAATGTGCAGTTCTTC.

This clonotype was detected only a few times. The V call is TRBV3-1, the J call TRBJ1-2, with TRBD1 as a possible D gene (6 bases). Germline V gives CDR1 LGHDT, CDR2 YNNKEL (reference sequence). The CDR3 length is 16 residues. V lost 3 bases, J lost 8 bases, and 22 bases lay in between. CDR3: CASSHGGQVVSMGYTF. Here the CDR3 DNA reads TGTGCCAGCAGCCACGGGGGCCAAGTCGTGTCTATGGGCTACACCTTC. Full variable domain (rest looked up from reference TRBV3-1 and TRBJ1-2): DTAVSQTPKYLVTQMGNDKSIKCEQNLGHDTMYWYKQDSKKFLKIMFSYNNKELIINETVPNRFSPKSPDKAHLNLHINSLELGDSAVYFCASSHGGQVVSMGYTFGSGTRLTVV.

A word on this clonotype: At one boundary the junction diverges from the germline segment, which might be a read error. The chain employs TRBV6-2 or TRBV6-3 and TRBJ1-6, with D maybe TRBD1 (5 bases). Germline V gene sequence: CDR1 MNHEY, CDR2 SVGEGT. This CDR3 spans 16 amino acids. The CDR3 loop is CASSYGARRGNSPFHF. DNA of the CDR3: TGTGCCAGCAGTTACGGCGCCAGGAGGGGAAATTCACCCTTCCACTTT.

A few counts support this clonotype. V is TRBV5-1 and J is TRBJ2-1; TRBD2 agrees at 9 bases. CDR1 SGHRS and CDR2 YFSETQ come from the germline V gene. This CDR3 has 14 residues. Losses at the gene ends were 0 bases for V and 13 bases for J; bases not matched to a gene: 8. The chain's CDR3 is CASSLDGLAGPQFF. Written as DNA, the CDR3 is TGCGCCAGCAGCTTGGACGGTCTAGCGGGGCCACAGTTCTTC.

The count of this clonotype is one. The chain is built from TRBV4-2 and TRBJ2-5; 10 bases are a match to TRBD2. The length of the CDR3 is 17 residues. The germline V gene encodes CDR1 LGHNA and CDR2 YNFKEQ. V shed 0 bases, J shed 4 bases, and the junction held 8 bases outside the gene matches. The CDR3 coding sequence is TGTGCCAGCAGCCAAGATCGGGCTAGCGGGAGTGTAGAGACCCAGTACTTC. Its translation is CASSQDRASGSVETQYF.

This sequence joins TRBV4-3 and TRBJ2-1, with D unclear. Germline CDR1 and CDR2: LGHNA and YSLEER. The CDR3 spans 10 residues. V was trimmed by 1 base and J by 12 bases, leaving 4 bases between them. The CDR3 DNA follows: TGCGCCAGCAGCCAAGGGGGGCAGTTCTTC. It specifies CASSQGGQFF.

This clonotype was seen only once. The chain uses TRBV10-3 and TRBJ1-5; 9 nucleotides agree with TRBD1. V dropped 10 bases and J dropped 1; count of bases not matched to a gene: 5. Germline values: CDR1 ENHRY, CDR2 SYGVKD. This CDR3 is 14 amino acids long. The CDR3 bases are TGTGCCACAAAACAGGGGGCAAGCAATCAGCCCCAGCATTTT. The encoded protein is CATKQGASNQPQHF.

This clonotype was detected a few times. This rearrangement joins TRBV7-9 to TRBJ2-1; no clear D. The CDR3 is 15 residues long. V lost 0 bases and J lost 9, with 15 bases in between. The V gene's germline CDR1 is SEHNR and CDR2 FQNEAQ (reference sequence). The CDR3 spells CASSLAKATPGEQFF. CDR3 nucleotides: TGTGCCAGCAGCTTAGCGAAGGCTACCCCTGGTGAGCAGTTCTTC.

V is TRBV12-3 or TRBV12-4 and J is TRBJ2-5; 8 bases are a match to TRBD2. The ends lost 6 bases at V and 2 bases at J; junction bases unmatched: 2. The CDR3 loop spans 13 amino acids. In nucleotides, the CDR3 is TGTGCCAGCAGGCGACTAGCGCAAGAGACCCAGTACTTC. This sequence encodes CASRRLAQETQYF.

This clonotype was detected once. This chain uses TRBV13 with TRBJ2-1; D is possibly TRBD2 (5 bases). CDR1 and CDR2 from the germline V gene are PRHDT and FYEKMQ (reference sequence). V lost 2 bases, J lost 8 bases, and 10 bases lay in between. The CDR3 is 13 amino acids. CDR3 bases: TGTGCCAGCAGCTTATGGCGGGTCGATGAGCAGTTCTTC. It encodes CASSLWRVDEQFF.

This clonotype was observed a handful of times. The chain combines TRBV11-2 with TRBJ2-7; 8 bases map to TRBD2. The CDR3 sequence is 14 residues long. Germline lookup yields CDR1 SGHAT and CDR2 FQNNGV. V was pared by 3 bases and J by 2 bases, with 3 bases of the junction left unmatched. CDR3 coding DNA: TGTGCCAGCAGCTTCATCGGGAGGGCCTACGAGCAGTACTTC. It translates to CASSFIGRAYEQYF.

In the case of this clonotype: Being one base from a much bigger clone, this may be a read error. The chain recombines TRBV24-1 with TRBJ2-5, with TRBD2 matching over 13 bases. CDR3 length: 16 residues. V shed 3 bases, J shed 11 bases, and the junction held 11 bases outside the gene matches. The germline gives CDR1 KGHDR, CDR2 SFDVKD. CDR3 nucleotides: TGTGCCACCAGTGATCGGACTAGCGGGAGTTCTAATGAGCAGTACTTC. The encoded protein is CATSDRTSGSSNEQYF.

The chain links TRBV7-3 to TRBJ1-1; 9 nucleotides align to TRBD1. Germline V gene data show CDR1 as SGHTA and CDR2 as FQGTGA. After removal of 4 bases from V and 5 bases from J, the junction contained 14 bases not matched to a gene. The CDR3 covers 17 residues. The CDR3 region has the DNA TGTGCCAGCAGCTCCACCGGACAGGGGATTTCAAGGACTGAAGCTTTCTTT. Protein sequence: CASSSTGQGISRTEAFF.

This clonotype was detected a few times. This chain links TRBV7-2 with TRBJ2-7; 9 bases agree with TRBD1. Germline V gives CDR1 SGHTA, CDR2 FQGNSA. The CDR3 contains 15 residues. J gave up 2 bases and V 5 bases, and 7 bases lay outside the gene matches. CDR3 nucleotide sequence: TGTGCCAGCAGCCCTCAGGGGACAGGGACCTACGAGCAGTACTTC. It codes for CASSPQGTGTYEQYF. The full variable domain, with the rest looked up from reference TRBV7-2 and TRBJ2-7, is GAGVSQSPSNKVTEKGKDVELRCDPISGHTALYWYRQSLGQGLEFLIYFQGNSAPDKSGLPSDRFSAERTGGSVSTLTIQRTQQEDSAVYLCASSPQGTGTYEQYFGPGTRLTVT.

This clonotype has a count of ten or more. The chain couples TRBV7-2 to TRBJ2-7; 11 nucleotides match TRBD2. Germline CDR1 SGHTA, CDR2 FQGNSA. The CDR3 has 14 residues. V was clipped by 4 bases and J by 3 bases; unmatched bases: 2. CDR3 nucleotide sequence: TGTGCCAGCAGCTCCGGACTAGCGGGCTACGAGCAGTACTTC. Amino acids: CASSSGLAGYEQYF.

This clonotype came up many times. This chain uses TRBV4-2 with TRBJ2-5; D not certain. The length of the CDR3 is 16 residues. V lost 0 bases and J lost 1, with 12 bases in between. CDR1 and CDR2 (germline): LGHNA, YNFKEQ. The CDR3 spells CASSQDSAGSQETQYF. CDR3 nucleotides: TGTGCCAGCAGCCAAGACTCAGCAGGAAGCCAAGAGACCCAGTACTTC.

DNA for the CDR3: TGTGCCAGCAGCTCCAGGACCGCGGGGGGCATTCAGTACTTC. Amino acid sequence: CASSSRTAGGIQYF. The chain employs TRBV5-6 and TRBJ2-4; 8 bases agree with TRBD2. This CDR3 is 14 amino acids long. Germline assignment: CDR1 SGHDT and CDR2 YYEEEE. V was clipped by 3 bases and J by 9 bases; unmatched bases: 8.

The chain links TRBV25-1 to TRBJ1-4, with 8 bases matching TRBD1. With V trimmed by 5 bases and J by 3 bases, 14 bases remained unmatched. This CDR3 is 18 amino acids long. The germline gives CDR1 MGHDK, CDR2 SYGVNS. The DNA for the CDR3 is TGTGCCAGCAGTATATCACAGGGGGGGAAAAAAGCTAATGAAAAACTGTTTTTT. This encodes CASSISQGGKKANEKLFF.

This chain uses TRBV20-1 with TRBJ2-7; D may be TRBD1 (6 bases). The CDR3 spans 14 residues. V dropped 3 bases and J dropped 2 bases, with 14 bases sitting between them. Germline values: CDR1 DFQATT, CDR2 SNEGSKA (reference sequence). CDR3 in DNA: TGCAGTGCTAGGGACAGAATTATAACCTACGAGCAGTACTTC. It translates to CSARDRIITYEQYF.

This rearrangement joins TRBV20-1 to TRBJ2-3; 7 bases fit TRBD2. The germline V gene encodes CDR1 DFQATT and CDR2 SNEGSKA (reference sequence). The CDR3 has 12 residues. V dropped 3 bases and J dropped 7; count of bases not matched to a gene: 4. CDR3 nucleotide sequence: TGCAGTGCTAGTAAACTAGCGAATACGCAGTATTTT. Translation: CSASKLANTQYF.